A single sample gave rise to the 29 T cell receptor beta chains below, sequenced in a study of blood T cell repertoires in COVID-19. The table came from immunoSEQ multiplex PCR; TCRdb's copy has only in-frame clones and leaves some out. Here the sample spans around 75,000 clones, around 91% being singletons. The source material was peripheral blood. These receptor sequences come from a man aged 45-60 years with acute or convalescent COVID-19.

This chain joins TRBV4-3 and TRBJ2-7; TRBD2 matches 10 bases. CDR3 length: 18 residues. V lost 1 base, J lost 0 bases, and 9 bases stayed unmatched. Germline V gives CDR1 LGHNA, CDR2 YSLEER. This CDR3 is CASSQGLPTSGRSYEQYF. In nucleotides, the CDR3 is TGCGCCAGCAGCCAAGGACTCCCGACTAGCGGGCGCTCCTACGAGCAGTACTTC.

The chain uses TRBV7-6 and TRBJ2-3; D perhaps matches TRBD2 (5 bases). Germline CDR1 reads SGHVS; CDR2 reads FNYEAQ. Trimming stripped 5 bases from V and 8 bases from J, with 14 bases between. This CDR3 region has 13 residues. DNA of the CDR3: TGTGCCAGCAGCCCCACGAAAGGGAGTACGCAGTATTTT. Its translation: CASSPTKGSTQYF.

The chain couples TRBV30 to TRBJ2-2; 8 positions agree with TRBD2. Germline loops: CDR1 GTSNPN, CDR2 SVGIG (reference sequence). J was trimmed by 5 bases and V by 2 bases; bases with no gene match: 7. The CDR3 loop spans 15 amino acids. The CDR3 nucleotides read TGTGCCTGGAGTACAGCGGGAGTAGAAACCGGGGAGCTGTTTTTT. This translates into CAWSTAGVETGELFF. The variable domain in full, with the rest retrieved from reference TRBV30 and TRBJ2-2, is SQTIHQWPATLVQPVGSPLSLECTVEGTSNPNLYWYRQAAGRGLQLLFYSVGIGQISSEVPQNLSASRPQDRQFILSSKKLLLSDSGFYLCAWSTAGVETGELFFGEGSRLTVL.

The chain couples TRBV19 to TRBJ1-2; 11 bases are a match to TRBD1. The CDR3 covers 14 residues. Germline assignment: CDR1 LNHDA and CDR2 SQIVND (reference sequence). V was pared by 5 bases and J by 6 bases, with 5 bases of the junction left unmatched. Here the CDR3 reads CASSPRTGGHGYTF. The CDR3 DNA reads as TGTGCCAGTAGTCCTCGGACAGGGGGCCATGGCTACACCTTC.

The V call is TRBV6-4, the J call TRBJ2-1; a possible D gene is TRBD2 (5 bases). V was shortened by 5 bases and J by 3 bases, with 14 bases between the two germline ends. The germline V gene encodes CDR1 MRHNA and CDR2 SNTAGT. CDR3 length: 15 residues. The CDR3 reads CASSPSLDYYNEQFF. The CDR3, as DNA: TGTGCCAGCAGTCCTTCTCTAGACTACTACAATGAGCAGTTCTTC.

For the CDR3, the DNA is TGTGCCAGCAGCGTAGGGTTGGGGACAGGGGTTCGAGAGACCCAGTACTTC. Its protein is CASSVGLGTGVRETQYF. V and J are TRBV9 and TRBJ2-5, with TRBD1 identical over 10 bases. V shed 0 bases and J 4 bases; nucleotides not matched to a gene: 9. Germline V gene data show CDR1 as SGDLS and CDR2 as YYNGEE. CDR3 size: 17 residues.

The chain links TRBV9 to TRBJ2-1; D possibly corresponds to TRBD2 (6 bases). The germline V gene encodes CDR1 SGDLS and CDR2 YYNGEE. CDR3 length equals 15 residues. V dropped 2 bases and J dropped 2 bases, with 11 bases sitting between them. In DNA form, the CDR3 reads TGTGCCAGCAGCGTGTTAGCGGACGCCTACAATGAGCAGTTCTTC. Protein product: CASSVLADAYNEQFF.

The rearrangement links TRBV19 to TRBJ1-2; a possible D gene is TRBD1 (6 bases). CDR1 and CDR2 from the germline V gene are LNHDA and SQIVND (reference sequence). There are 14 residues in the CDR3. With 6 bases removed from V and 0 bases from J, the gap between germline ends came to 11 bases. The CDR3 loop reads CASSHQGPNYGYTF. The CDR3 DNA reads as TGTGCCAGTAGCCATCAGGGGCCTAACTATGGCTACACCTTC.

In nucleotides, the CDR3 is TGTGCAAGTCGCTTAGCAGCCGGGACAGGGACTTCCGGGGCCAACGTCCTGACTTTC. It yields the protein CASRLAAGTGTSGANVLTF. The V call is TRBV12-2, the J call TRBJ2-6; TRBD1, the table's D call, was not compared with the DNA. TRBV12-2 is marked as a pseudogene. The CDR3 is made up of 19 amino acids.

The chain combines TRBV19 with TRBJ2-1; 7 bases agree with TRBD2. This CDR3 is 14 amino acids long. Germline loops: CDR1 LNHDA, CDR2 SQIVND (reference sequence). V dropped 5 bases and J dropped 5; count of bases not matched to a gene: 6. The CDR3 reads CASSRSSGHNEQFF. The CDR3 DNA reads TGTGCCAGTAGTCGGTCTAGCGGTCACAATGAGCAGTTCTTC.

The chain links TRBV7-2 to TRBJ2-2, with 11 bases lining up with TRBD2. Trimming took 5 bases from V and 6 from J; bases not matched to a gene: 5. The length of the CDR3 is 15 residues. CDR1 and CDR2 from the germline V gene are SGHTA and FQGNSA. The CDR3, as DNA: TGTGCCAGCAGCGAAGGACTAGCGGGTTCCGGGGAGCTGTTTTTT. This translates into CASSEGLAGSGELFF. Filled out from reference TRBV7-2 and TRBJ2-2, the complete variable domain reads GAGVSQSPSNKVTEKGKDVELRCDPISGHTALYWYRQSLGQGLEFLIYFQGNSAPDKSGLPSDRFSAERTGGSVSTLTIQRTQQEDSAVYLCASSEGLAGSGELFFGEGSRLTVL.

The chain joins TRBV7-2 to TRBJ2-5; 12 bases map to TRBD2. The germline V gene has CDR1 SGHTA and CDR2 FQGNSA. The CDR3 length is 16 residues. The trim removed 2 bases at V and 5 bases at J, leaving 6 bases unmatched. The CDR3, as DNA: TGTGCCAGCAGCTTACTAGCGGGAGGGGGAGGGGAGACCCAGTACTTC. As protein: CASSLLAGGGGETQYF.

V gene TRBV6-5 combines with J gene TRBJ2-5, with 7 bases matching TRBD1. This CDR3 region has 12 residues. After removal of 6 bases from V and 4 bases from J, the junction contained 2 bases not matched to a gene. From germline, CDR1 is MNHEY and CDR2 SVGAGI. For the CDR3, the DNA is TGTGCCAGCAGCTACAGGGGAGAGACCCAGTACTTC. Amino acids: CASSYRGETQYF.

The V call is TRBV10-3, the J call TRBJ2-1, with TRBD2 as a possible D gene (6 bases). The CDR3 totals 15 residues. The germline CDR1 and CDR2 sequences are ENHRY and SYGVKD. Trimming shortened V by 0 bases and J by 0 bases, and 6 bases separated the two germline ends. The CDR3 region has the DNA TGTGCCATCAGTGAGTCCGGGGGCTCCTACAATGAGCAGTTCTTC. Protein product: CAISESGGSYNEQFF.

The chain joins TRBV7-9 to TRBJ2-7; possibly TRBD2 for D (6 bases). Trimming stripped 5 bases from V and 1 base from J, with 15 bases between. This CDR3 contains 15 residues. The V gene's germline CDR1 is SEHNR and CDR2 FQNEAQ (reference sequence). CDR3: CASSLWGDASYEQYF. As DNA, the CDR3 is TGTGCCAGCAGCCTGTGGGGGGACGCATCCTACGAGCAGTACTTC. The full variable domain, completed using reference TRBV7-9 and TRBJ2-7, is DTGVSQNPRHKITKRGQNVTFRCDPISEHNRLYWYRQTLGQGPEFLTYFQNEAQLEKSRLLSDRFSAERPKGSFSTLEIQRTEQGDSAMYLCASSLWGDASYEQYFGPGTRLTVT.

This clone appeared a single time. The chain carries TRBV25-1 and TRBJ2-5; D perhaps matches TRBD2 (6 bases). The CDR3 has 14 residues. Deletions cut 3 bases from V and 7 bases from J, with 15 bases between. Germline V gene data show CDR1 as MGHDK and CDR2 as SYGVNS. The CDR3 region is CASSDLTPEGTQYF. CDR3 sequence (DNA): TGTGCCAGCAGTGATTTGACCCCGGAGGGGACCCAGTACTTC.

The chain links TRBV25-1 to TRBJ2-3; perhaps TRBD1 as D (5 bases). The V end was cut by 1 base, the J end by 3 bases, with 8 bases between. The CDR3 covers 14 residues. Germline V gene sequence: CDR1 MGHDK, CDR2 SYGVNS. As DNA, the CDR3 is TGTGCCAGCAGTGAATGGGGCACGACAGATACGCAGTATTTT. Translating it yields CASSEWGTTDTQYF.

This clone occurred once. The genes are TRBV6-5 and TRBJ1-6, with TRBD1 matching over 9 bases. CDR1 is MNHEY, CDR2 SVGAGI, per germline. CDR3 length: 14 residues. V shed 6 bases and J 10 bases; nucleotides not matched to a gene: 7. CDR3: CASRPGQGISPLHF. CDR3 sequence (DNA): TGTGCCAGCAGACCCGGACAGGGGATATCACCCCTCCACTTT.

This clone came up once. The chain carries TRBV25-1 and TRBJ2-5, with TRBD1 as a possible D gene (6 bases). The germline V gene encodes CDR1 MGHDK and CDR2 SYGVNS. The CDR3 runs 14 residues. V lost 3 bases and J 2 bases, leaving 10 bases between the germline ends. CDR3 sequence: CASSEGARQETQYF. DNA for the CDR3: TGTGCCAGCAGTGAGGGGGCCCGACAAGAGACCCAGTACTTC.

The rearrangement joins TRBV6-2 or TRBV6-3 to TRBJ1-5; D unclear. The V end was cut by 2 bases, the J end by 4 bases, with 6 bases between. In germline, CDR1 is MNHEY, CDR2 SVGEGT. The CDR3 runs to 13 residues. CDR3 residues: CASSYMLNQPQHF. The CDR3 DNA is TGTGCCAGCAGTTACATGTTAAATCAGCCCCAGCATTTT.

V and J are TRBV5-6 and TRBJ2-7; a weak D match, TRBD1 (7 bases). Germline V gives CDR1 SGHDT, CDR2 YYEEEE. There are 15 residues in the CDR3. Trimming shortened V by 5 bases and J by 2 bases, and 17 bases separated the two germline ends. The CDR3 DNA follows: TGTGCCAGCAGATCCTTCGACAGGGAGGCCTACGAGCAGTACTTC. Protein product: CASRSFDREAYEQYF.

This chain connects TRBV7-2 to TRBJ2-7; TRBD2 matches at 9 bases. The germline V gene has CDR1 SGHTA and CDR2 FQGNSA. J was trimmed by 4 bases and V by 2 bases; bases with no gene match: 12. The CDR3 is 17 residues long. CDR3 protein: CASSLRASSGISYEQYF. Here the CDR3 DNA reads TGTGCCAGCAGCTTAAGGGCGTCTAGCGGGATTTCTTACGAGCAGTACTTC. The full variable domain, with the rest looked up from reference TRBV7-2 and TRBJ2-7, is GAGVSQSPSNKVTEKGKDVELRCDPISGHTALYWYRQSLGQGLEFLIYFQGNSAPDKSGLPSDRFSAERTGGSVSTLTIQRTQQEDSAVYLCASSLRASSGISYEQYFGPGTRLTVT.

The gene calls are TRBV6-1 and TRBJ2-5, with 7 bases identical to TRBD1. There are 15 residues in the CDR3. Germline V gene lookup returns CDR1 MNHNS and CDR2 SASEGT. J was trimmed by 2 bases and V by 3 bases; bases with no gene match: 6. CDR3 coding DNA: TGTGCCAGCAGTGATCGACAGGGTTGGCAAGAGACCCAGTACTTC. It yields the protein CASSDRQGWQETQYF.

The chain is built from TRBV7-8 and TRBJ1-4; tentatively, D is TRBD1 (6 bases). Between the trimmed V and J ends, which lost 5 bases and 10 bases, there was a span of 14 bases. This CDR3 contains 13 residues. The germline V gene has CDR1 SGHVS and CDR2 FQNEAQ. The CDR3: CASSPSGGVKLFF. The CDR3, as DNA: TGTGCCAGCAGCCCCAGTGGGGGCGTAAAACTGTTTTTT.

The DNA for the CDR3 is TGTGCCAGCAGCCAAGGACTCCTCGGTACAGATACGCAGTATTTT. Amino acid sequence: CASSQGLLGTDTQYF. V usage is TRBV3-1 (or the pseudogene TRBV3-2) and J usage is TRBJ2-3, with D hard to call. V was clipped by 1 base and J by 3 bases, with 11 bases between them. The CDR3 extends over 15 amino acids. Germline-derived CDR1 and CDR2 are LGHDT and YNNKEL (reference sequence).

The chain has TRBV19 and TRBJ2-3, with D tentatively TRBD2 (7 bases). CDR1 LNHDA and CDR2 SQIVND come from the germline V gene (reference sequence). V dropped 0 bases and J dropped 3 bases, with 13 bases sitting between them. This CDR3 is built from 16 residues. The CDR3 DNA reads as TGTGCCAGTAGTATAGATCGGGGGGCTTTAACAGATACGCAGTATTTT. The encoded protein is CASSIDRGALTDTQYF.

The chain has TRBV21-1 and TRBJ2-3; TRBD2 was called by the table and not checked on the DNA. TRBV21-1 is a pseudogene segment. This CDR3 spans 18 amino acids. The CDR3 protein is CASSKVGTSPLSTDTQYF. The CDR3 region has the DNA TGTGCCAGCAGCAAAGTCGGGACTAGCCCACTCAGCACAGATACGCAGTATTTT.

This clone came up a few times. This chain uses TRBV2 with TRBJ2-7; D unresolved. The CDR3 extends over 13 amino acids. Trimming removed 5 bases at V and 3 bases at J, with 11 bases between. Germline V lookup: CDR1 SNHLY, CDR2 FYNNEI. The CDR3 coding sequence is TGTGCCAGCAGTATGTACTCTAACTACGAGCAGTACTTC. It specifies CASSMYSNYEQYF.

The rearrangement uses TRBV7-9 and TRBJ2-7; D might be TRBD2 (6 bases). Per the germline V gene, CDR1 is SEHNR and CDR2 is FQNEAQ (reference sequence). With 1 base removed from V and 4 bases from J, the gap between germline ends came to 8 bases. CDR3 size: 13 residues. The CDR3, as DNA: TGTGCCAGCAGCTTAGTGGGGGGATACGAGCAGTACTTC. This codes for CASSLVGGYEQYF.